The next 18 T cell receptor beta chains were all read from a single sample in a study of T cells in women clearing cervical HPV infection listed by TCRdb under 2018. The library was obtained by the immunoSEQ multiplex PCR assay. TCRdb took this table from immuneACCESS and kept in-frame rearrangements with V and J called. Such tables lack part of the clones; where checked against another copy, unresolved V genes explain under half of the gap, and the rest is unexplained. The sample's records list about 30,000 clones. Clones ranked in the top ten supply roughly 3.6% of the sample. What was sequenced was blood buffy coat. The source of these receptors is a woman between 18 and 75 years old with a cervical HPV16 infection that either progressed to CIN3+ or cleared (not recorded which).

This clone is medium-sized by frequency. The read is 3 residues too short to cover the CDR3 end, so that end is filled in from the germline J gene. The chain employs TRBV7-6 and TRBJ2-5; TRBD2 agrees at 12 bases. V was pared by 6 bases and J by 3 bases, with 2 bases of the junction left unmatched. Germline V gives CDR1 SGHVS, CDR2 FNYEAQ. This CDR3 is built from 14 residues. CDR3 region: CASRLAGGKETQYF. The covered CDR3 bases are TGTGCCAGCAGACTAGCGGGAGGTAAAGAGACC. Full variable domain (missing parts from reference TRBV7-6 and TRBJ2-5): GAGVSQSPRYKVTKRGQDVALRCDPISGHVSLYWYRQALGQGPEFLTYFNYEAQQDKSGLPNDRFSAERPEGSISTLTIQRTEQRDSAMYRCASRLAGGKETQYFGPGTRLLVL.

Regarding this clone: The read ends 3 residues shy of where the CDR3 ends; the end is completed using the germline J gene. This chain connects TRBV19 to TRBJ2-4; TRBD2 might be the D (5 bases). The V end lost 4 bases, the J end lost 5 bases, and 6 bases lay between the germline ends. The V gene's germline CDR1 is LNHDA and CDR2 SQIVND (reference sequence). The CDR3 totals 12 residues. The CDR3 sequence is CASSRRENIQYF. The sequenced CDR3 bases are TGTGCCAGTAGTAGGCGGGAAAACATT.

In the case of this clone: Coverage ceases 3 residues before the CDR3 finishes, and the germline J gene fills in the end. The rearrangement uses TRBV7-9 and TRBJ2-3; unclear D gene. This CDR3 is built from 14 residues. V lost 4 bases to trimming and J lost 1 base, with 9 bases between them. CDR1 SEHNR and CDR2 FQNEAQ come from the germline V gene (reference sequence). CDR3 loop: CASSSLRGTDTQYF. The sequenced part of the CDR3 DNA is TGTGCCAGCAGCTCATTAAGGGGCACAGATACG.

By frequency, this clone registers medium-sized. The read comes to an end 3 residues before the CDR3 does, leaving the germline J gene to fill in the end. The chain carries TRBV5-4 and TRBJ2-3; a possible D gene is TRBD1 (5 bases). This CDR3 is 15 amino acids long. Per germline, CDR1 SGHNT and CDR2 YYREEE (reference sequence). Trimming removed 0 bases from V and 0 bases from J, with 8 bases in between. The CDR3 bases that were read are TGTGCCAGCAGCTTGGGCGGACAAAGCACAGATACG. This gives the protein CASSLGGQSTDT. The complete CDR3 sequence is CASSLGGQSTDTQYF.

On this clone itself: The CDR3 is cut off 3 residues early in the read; its end comes from the germline J gene. This sequence joins TRBV18 and TRBJ2-2; D may be TRBD1 (6 bases). There are 16 residues in the CDR3. CDR1 KGHSH and CDR2 LQKENI come from the germline V gene. CDR3 sequence reads: CASSPQGDAMGEKLFF. The DNA read from the CDR3 is TGTGCCAGCTCACCACAGGGGGACGCTATGGGTGAAAAG.

Concerning this clone: Read data end 3 residues before the CDR3 end; the end is taken from the germline J gene. The chain employs TRBV7-2 and TRBJ2-2, with 9 bases matching TRBD1. The CDR3 length is 15 residues. The germline CDR1 and CDR2 sequences are SGHTA and FQGNSA. Trimming took 4 bases from V and 5 from J; bases not matched to a gene: 5. CDR3 DNA, as far as it was read: TGTGCCAGCAGCTCACGGACAGGGGCGACCGGGGAG. This gives the protein CASSSRTGATGE. The entire CDR3 protein reads CASSSRTGATGELFF.

To note about this clone: The read comes to an end 3 residues before the CDR3 does, leaving the germline J gene to fill in the end. The chain recombines TRBV7-2 with TRBJ2-1, with 8 positions matching TRBD2. The CDR3 is 15 residues long. Losses at the gene ends were 3 bases for V and 0 bases for J; bases not matched to a gene: 1. From germline, CDR1 is SGHTA and CDR2 FQGNSA. The CDR3 loop is CASSLSGSSYNEQFF. The CDR3 DNA, read in part, is TGTGCCAGCAGCTTGAGCGGGAGCTCCTACAATGAG.

Points on this clone: Read data end 3 residues before the CDR3 end; the end is taken from the germline J gene. The rearrangement links TRBV7-9 to TRBJ1-1; possibly TRBD1 for D (5 bases). The CDR3 totals 14 residues. Germline CDR1 and CDR2: SEHNR and FQNEAQ (reference sequence). The germline V and J ends were trimmed by 5 bases and 3 bases, with 13 bases remaining between them. The CDR3 sequence: CASSEQIGDTEAFF. CDR3 bases read: TGTGCCAGCAGCGAACAGATAGGGGACACTGAA.

The CDR3 is CASSASSTSDEQFF. CDR3 DNA (partial): TGTGCCAGCAGCGCCAGTAGCACGTCGGATGAG. The chain recombines TRBV11-3 with TRBJ2-1, with no clear D. Coverage ceases 3 residues before the CDR3 finishes, and the germline J gene fills in the end. The V end was cut by 5 bases, the J end by 8 bases, with 16 bases between. This CDR3 is 14 amino acids long. From germline, CDR1 is SGHNT and CDR2 YENEEA.

Note on this clone: With the read ending 3 residues before the CDR3 end, the germline J gene is used to fill in that end. V is TRBV14 and J is TRBJ2-2; D not certain. Looked up from germline, CDR1 is SGHDN and CDR2 is FVKESK. The CDR3 extends over 15 amino acids. V was trimmed by 1 base and J by 0 bases, leaving 6 bases between them. This CDR3 reads CASSQVFANTGELFF. Incomplete CDR3 DNA: TGTGCCAGCAGCCAAGTATTTGCGAACACCGGGGAG.

CDR3 amino acids: CASSEREGSYNEQFF. Incomplete CDR3 DNA: TGCGCCAGCAGCGAGCGGGAGGGTTCCTACAATGAG. This chain connects TRBV5-1 to TRBJ2-1; 10 bases are shared with TRBD2. The read terminates 3 residues before the CDR3 end, so the remaining end is supplied by the germline J gene. V shed 4 bases, J shed 1 base, and the junction held 2 bases outside the gene matches. The CDR3 loop spans 15 amino acids. Germline V CDR1 and CDR2: SGHRS, YFSETQ.

Comment on this clone: The read terminates 3 residues ahead of where the CDR3 ends, so the germline J gene completes it. J is TRBJ2-5 and V is TRBV30; 13 bases are shared with TRBD2. J gave up 5 bases and V 5 bases, and 8 bases lay outside the gene matches. This CDR3 has 15 residues. Germline lookup yields CDR1 GTSNPN and CDR2 SVGIG (reference sequence). Here the CDR3 reads CAWAPGLAGPETQYF. The sequenced CDR3 bases are TGTGCCTGGGCGCCGGGACTAGCGGGACCGGAGACC.

A word on this clone: The CDR3 end falls 3 residues outside the read, so it is completed with the germline J gene. This sequence joins TRBV5-4 and TRBJ2-7, with a possible D match to TRBD2 (7 bases). Germline CDR1 SGHNT, CDR2 YYREEE (reference sequence). The CDR3 sequence is 14 residues long. Between the trimmed V and J ends, which lost 0 bases and 5 bases, there was a span of 12 bases. The DNA read from the CDR3 is TGTGCCAGCAGCTTGGGACTAGGGGGGGACGAG. Encoded protein: CASSLGLGGDE. The whole CDR3 is CASSLGLGGDEQYF.

With respect to this clone: Sequencing ends 3 residues short of the CDR3 end; the germline J gene provides the rest. The chain employs TRBV7-2 and TRBJ1-2, with D unclear. This CDR3 contains 14 residues. Germline V CDR1 and CDR2: SGHTA, FQGNSA. CDR3: CASSLEAGPYDYTF. The DNA read from the CDR3 is TGTGCCAGCAGCTTAGAAGCGGGTCCCTACGAC.

To note about this clone: The read terminates 3 residues before the CDR3 end, so the remaining end is supplied by the germline J gene. The chain has TRBV5-1 and TRBJ2-3, with D perhaps TRBD1 (6 bases). This CDR3 is built from 17 residues. The germline gives CDR1 SGHRS, CDR2 YFSETQ. V was cut by 4 bases and J by 0 bases, with 18 bases left in between. This chain's CDR3 is CASSRPTGSTSTDTQYF. CDR3 bases read: TGCGCCAGCAGCCGACCCACAGGGTCCACTAGCACAGATACG. The whole variable domain, filled in from reference TRBV5-1 and TRBJ2-3, reads KAGVTQTPRYLIKTRGQQVTLSCSPISGHRSVSWYQQTPGQGLQFLFEYFSETQRNKGNFPGRFSGRQFSNSRSEMNVSTLELGDSALYLCASSRPTGSTSTDTQYFGPGTRLTVL.

Notes on this clone: The CDR3 end lies 3 residues beyond the end of the read and is filled in from the germline J gene. This chain links TRBV20-1 with TRBJ1-4; D ambiguous. Germline V CDR1 and CDR2: DFQATT, SNEGSKA (reference sequence). Between the trimmed V and J ends, which lost 1 base and 2 bases, there was a span of 8 bases. CDR3 length: 14 residues. Partial CDR3 DNA: TGCAGTGCTAGAGGCGGCGCTACTAATGAAAAA. This encodes CSARGGATNEK. The whole CDR3 is CSARGGATNEKLFF.

Notes on this clone: The read ends 3 residues early relative to the CDR3; the germline J gene fills the gap. This chain links TRBV5-1 with TRBJ2-2; 9 positions agree with TRBD2. CDR1 and CDR2 from the germline V gene are SGHRS and YFSETQ. The CDR3 extends over 16 amino acids. Losses at the gene ends were 3 bases for V and 4 bases for J; bases not matched to a gene: 7. CDR3 protein: CASSYGTSSGTGELFF. The sequenced CDR3 bases are TGCGCCAGCAGCTACGGGACTAGCTCTGGCACCGGGGAG. Together with reference TRBV5-1 and TRBJ2-2, the CDR3 gives the full variable domain: KAGVTQTPRYLIKTRGQQVTLSCSPISGHRSVSWYQQTPGQGLQFLFEYFSETQRNKGNFPGRFSGRQFSNSRSEMNVSTLELGDSALYLCASSYGTSSGTGELFFGEGSRLTVL.

Points on this clone: The read ends 3 residues early relative to the CDR3; the germline J gene fills the gap. The genes are TRBV5-1 and TRBJ2-5, with D perhaps TRBD1 (6 bases). The CDR3 runs 16 residues. The germline V gene has CDR1 SGHRS and CDR2 YFSETQ. The V and J ends lost 4 bases and 5 bases respectively, with 21 bases between them. The part of the CDR3 DNA that was read is TGCGCCAGCAGCCCCACGACGACAGGCTTAGGTGAGACC. Its translation is CASSPTTTGLGET. The CDR3, in full, reads CASSPTTTGLGETQYF.